Below are 8 T cell receptor beta chains sequenced from a single sample in a study of cytomegalovirus exposure and HLA in healthy donors. The protocol was immunoSEQ multiplex PCR, while the TCRdb copy is restricted to in-frame clones and leaves out a portion. The sample carries about 240,000 clones, around 88% recorded once. The sequenced sample was PBMCs. The origin of the receptors is a woman aged 25 to 39 in good health and CMV-seropositive.

Worth noting for this clone: The germline gene is not matched at one end of the junction; a read error may be the cause. J is TRBJ1-1 and V is TRBV5-1; 12 nucleotides line up with TRBD1. This CDR3 spans 14 amino acids. The germline gives CDR1 SGHRS, CDR2 YFSETQ. The CDR3 loop reads CASFGGTGGTKAFF. The CDR3 region has the DNA TGCGCCAGCTTTGGTGGGACAGGGGGCACTAAAGCTTTCTTT.

The chain recombines TRBV19 with TRBJ2-7, with 11 nucleotides matching TRBD2. CDR1 and CDR2 from the germline V gene are LNHDA and SQIVND (reference sequence). With 6 bases clipped from V and 2 bases from J, the junction kept 3 bases outside the gene matches. The CDR3 is 14 amino acids. CDR3 sequence reads: CASSLAGGPYEQYF. CDR3 in DNA: TGTGCCAGTAGCCTAGCGGGAGGCCCCTACGAGCAGTACTTC. The whole variable domain, remainder taken from reference TRBV19 and TRBJ2-7, is DGGITQSPKYLFRKEGQNVTLSCEQNLNHDAMYWYRQDPGQGLRLIYYSQIVNDFQKGDIAEGYSVSREKKESFPLTVTSAQKNPTAFYLCASSLAGGPYEQYFGPGTRLTVT.

The rearrangement joins TRBV21-1 to TRBJ2-7; TRBD2 is taken as the D call from the table, unchecked against the DNA. TRBV21-1 is annotated as a pseudogene. This CDR3 is built from 17 residues. CDR3 sequence (DNA): TGTGCCAGCAGCAAAATCCGGTGGGGCAGGGAGGTCAACGAGCAGTACTTC. This codes for CASSKIRWGREVNEQYF.

The V call is TRBV5-1, the J call TRBJ1-4; tentative D call: TRBD1 (6 bases). V lost 4 bases to trimming and J lost 0 bases, with 19 bases between them. Germline V gene data show CDR1 as SGHRS and CDR2 as YFSETQ. The CDR3 extends over 18 amino acids. The CDR3 nucleotides are TGCGCCAGCAGCGGAAGTCCGGGACACGATGCAACTAATGAAAAACTGTTTTTT. This sequence encodes CASSGSPGHDATNEKLFF.

The V call is TRBV6-1, the J call TRBJ1-2, with D possibly matching TRBD1 (6 bases). The CDR3 consists of 14 residues. V was clipped by 2 bases and J by 8 bases, with 15 bases between them. CDR1 and CDR2 from the germline V gene are MNHNS and SASEGT. CDR3 amino acids: CASSEFWTATGYTF. CDR3 nucleotides: TGTGCCAGCAGTGAATTCTGGACAGCAACCGGCTACACCTTC.

This chain links TRBV29-1 with TRBJ1-1; perhaps TRBD1 as D (5 bases). In germline, CDR1 is SQVTM, CDR2 ANQGSEA. The CDR3 length is 14 residues. The V end lost 6 bases, the J end lost 4 bases, and 18 bases lay between the germline ends. DNA of the CDR3: TGCAGCGTCCCCCTTTGGGGGGGTGGCACTGAAGCTTTCTTT. Protein product: CSVPLWGGGTEAFF.

The J gene is TRBJ2-1, the V gene TRBV14; D gene ambiguous. The CDR3 has 15 residues. Germline-derived CDR1 and CDR2 are SGHDN and FVKESK. V was pared by 1 base and J by 0 bases, with 7 bases between. CDR3 DNA sequence: TGTGCCAGCAGCCAAGGTGCTAGCTCCTACAATGAGCAGTTCTTC. Translation: CASSQGASSYNEQFF.

The chain uses TRBV2 and TRBJ2-1; 8 bases fit TRBD2. V was clipped by 6 bases and J by 1 base; unmatched bases: 2. The CDR3 totals 14 residues. Per the germline V gene, CDR1 is SNHLY and CDR2 is FYNNEI. The CDR3 here is CASRLAVSYNEQFF. CDR3 sequence (DNA): TGTGCCAGCAGACTAGCGGTTTCCTACAATGAGCAGTTCTTC.